This TCR beta chain originates from a study of blood T cell repertoires in COVID-19. CDR3 length equals 15 residues. Trimming took off 3 bases at V and 5 bases at J, with 17 bases between the two ends. Germline CDR1 and CDR2: SGHAT and FQNNGV. Authors' methods: How many nucleated cells were present was estimated from reference gene primer amplification. The table came from immunoSEQ multiplex PCR; TCRdb's copy has only in-frame clones and leaves some out. V and J calls and clone size are those listed in that table; D and trimming were worked out from the DNA. The data contain 160,000 or so clones, more than 80% of them singletons. This clone was observed a single time.

The chain is built from TRBV11-2 and TRBJ2-7; weak D call: TRBD2 (7 bases). Input material: peripheral blood. The receptor comes from a human donor in a cohort sampled during active COVID-19. CDR3 in DNA: TGTGCCAGCAGCTTTCTTCGGGGGGCCCCCGACGAGCAGTACTTC. Encoded protein: CASSFLRGAPDEQYF.